This entry features one TCR beta chain sequence. It has no known antigen specificity. Base-call qualities are not available, and no considerably larger clone is one nucleotide away. The source of the sample is a study of CD8 T cells in Susac syndrome (dated by TCRdb to between 2019 and 2020). In terms of the full investigation: Repertoire sequencing was used to test whether CD8+ T cell activation and differentiation in Susac syndrome was antigen driven. The study compared CD8+ T cell repertoire clonality among 11 to 12 healthy donors, 14 Susac syndrome patients and roughly 16 multiple sclerosis patients.

RNA was extracted using the RNeasy kit, and roughly 0.45 to 1 microgram was reverse transcribed with random hexamers. The immunoSEQ multiplex PCR assay, covering 54 Vbeta and 13 Jbeta segments, was used to amplify TCR beta CDR3 regions. PCR amplification bias was corrected using a synthetic template baseline for primer optimization and computational correction. Concerning the study's data processing: Reads were assigned to V, D and J genes according to IMGT and analyzed in immunoSEQ Analyzer, with only productive sequences retained. Clonality was calculated as one minus the Shannon entropy normalized by log2 of the number of productive unique sequences. For each patient and control, public and private clones were evaluated within the 100 most prevalent clones. Clones were defined as Susac-specific when absent from the healthy and MS cohorts, from about 970 published viral clones and from other ImmuneACCESS disease sequences. The public reads were reprocessed in TCRdb via fastp at Q25 and MiXCR, keeping in-frame beta chains. Entries are consolidated by CDR3 protein sequence, retaining the most common genes and DNA. The V and J calls reflect TCRdb's pipeline rather than the authors' work. The sample table records hundreds of thousands of distinct CDR3 sequences; around nine tenths of these occur just once. The top ten clonotypes cover approximately 0.13% of the sample.

Peripheral blood CD8+ and CD4+ T cells from healthy donors, Susac syndrome patients and multiple sclerosis patients were profiled by high-throughput TCR beta sequencing. The multiple sclerosis controls were treatment-naive patients who had stable or active relapsing-remitting disease and met the revised McDonald criteria. Bulk CD8+ and CD4+ T cells were purified magnetically by negative isolation, whereas CD8+ TEMRA cells were enriched by FACS. Blood was drawn into EDTA tubes, processed within 24 hours, and PBMCs were isolated by density gradient centrifugation. PBMCs destined for TCR sequencing were cryopreserved in liquid nitrogen and later thawed in a 37 °C water bath. The sorted or isolated CD4+, CD8+ and CD8+ TEMRA cells reached a purity of at least 90%. Overall study results and their limits: The number of individuals in the TCR sequencing and HLA analysis was acknowledged as relatively small.

The sample was CD8+ T cells from PBMCs. The sequence was obtained from a human donor with multiple sclerosis.

The nucleotide sequence reads TGTGCCAGCAGCGTAGAGGGGGAAAGAAGCTCCTACAATGAGCAGTTCTTC. Translated, it gives CASSVEGERSSYNEQFF. Rearrangement joined TRBV9 to TRBJ2-1; 6 matching bases give a weak D call of TRBD1. The CDR3 sequence holds 17 residues, the cysteine and phenylalanine included. CDR3 DNA only is kept here, 51 bases in frame from base 1. V lost 0 bases and J lost 0 bases; the stretch between them is 13 bases long. According to the germline V gene, CDR1 reads SGDLS and CDR2 reads YYNGEE.